The entry that follows covers one TCR beta chain sequence. The time point was: newly diagnosed GD, antithyroid drugs for less than 3 months. After RNA was extracted from PBMCs, the TCR library was made from it. Relying on iRepertoire HTBI primers and Arm-PCR of CDR3 regions, the team built TCR beta libraries. TCRdb called the multiplex PCR reads again in MiXCR, with one record for every CDR3 protein. The sample contains roughly 520,000 distinct CDR3 sequences, 9.5% to 15% of which appear only once. V was clipped by 1 base and J by 8 bases, with 30 bases between them. This CDR3 comprises 20 residues. Germline V lookup: CDR1 LGHNA, CDR2 YSLEER. This sample was included in a study of regulatory T cells in long-lasting Graves disease. These records were also assigned to another study, of T cells in Graves' hyperthyroidism and ophthalmopathy. That paper adds: Graves' hyperthyroidism without ophthalmopathy progression within 18 months was termed stable.

The rearrangement joins TRBV4-3 to TRBJ1-3; maybe TRBD1 (6 bases). The source was peripheral blood mononuclear cells (PBMCs), collected at new diagnosis, from a patient treated with antithyroid drugs. The sequence was obtained from a woman in her thirties with Graves disease. CDR3: CASSQGGWAGVEGGSDTIYF. Written as DNA, the CDR3 is TGCGCCAGCAGCCAAGGCGGATGGGCAGGGGTCGAGGGAGGAAGCGACACCATATATTTT.